This entry lists 6 T cell receptor beta chains sequenced from one sample in a study of shared clonotypes between healthy human individuals. The naive CD8 population came from CD45RO-negative cells selected for CCR7, without terminally differentiated effector memory CD45RA+ cells. The protocol was immunoSEQ multiplex PCR, while the TCRdb copy is restricted to in-frame clones and leaves out a portion. The sample carries 650,000 to 800,000 clones, 92% recorded once. Sequencing input: naive CD8+ T cells sorted from blood. These receptors all stem from a man aged 25-45 years in good health.

Worth noting for this clone: The sample has other DNA sequences that encode this CDR3 too. V usage is TRBV7-9 and J usage is TRBJ2-1, with TRBD2 identical over 8 bases. Germline V gene sequence: CDR1 SEHNR, CDR2 FQNEAQ (reference sequence). The CDR3 spans 15 residues. J gave up 6 bases and V 1 base, and 5 bases lay outside the gene matches. This chain's CDR3 is CASSLGLAGINEQFF. The CDR3 region has the DNA TGTGCCAGCAGCTTAGGTCTAGCGGGCATCAATGAGCAGTTCTTC.

On this clone itself: Other DNA sequences within the sample encode an identical CDR3. The chain joins TRBV2 to TRBJ2-7; D remains unclear. Germline CDR1 is SNHLY and CDR2 is FYNNEI. V was shortened by 6 bases and J by 6 bases, with 9 bases between the two germline ends. The CDR3 loop spans 11 amino acids. The CDR3 reads CASRLRAEQYF. The CDR3 DNA sequence: TGTGCCAGCAGGCTCCGGGCCGAGCAGTACTTC.

The V and J genes are TRBV6-1 and TRBJ2-5; D not resolved. Germline V gene sequence: CDR1 MNHNS, CDR2 SASEGT. V was trimmed by 4 bases and J by 2 bases, leaving 17 bases between them. CDR3 size: 16 residues. CDR3 nucleotides: TGTGCCAGCAGTGCTAGACTGACAATGATTCAAGAGACCCAGTACTTC. Translating it yields CASSARLTMIQETQYF.

Only one count was recorded for this clone. The J gene is TRBJ2-7, the V gene TRBV12-5; D assignment may be TRBD1 or TRBD2 (6 bases each). Trimming pared 8 bases from V and 7 bases from J, leaving 18 bases between. CDR1 and CDR2 (germline): LGHNT, FRNRAP. The CDR3 covers 13 residues. CDR3 DNA: TGTGCTAGTCAAGGGGGGCGGCTTGGTGAGCAGTACTTC. Amino acids: CASQGGRLGEQYF.

V and J are TRBV7-9 and TRBJ2-1, with 7 bases lining up with TRBD2. Germline lookup yields CDR1 SEHNR and CDR2 FQNEAQ (reference sequence). The CDR3 has 15 amino acids. Trimming cost V 1 base and J 6 bases; bases outside gene matches: 6. DNA of the CDR3: TGTGCCAGCAGCTTAGTTAGCGGGCTTAGCAATGAGCAGTTCTTC. It codes for CASSLVSGLSNEQFF.

This chain uses TRBV27 with TRBJ2-7; a weak D match, TRBD1 (6 bases). There are 16 residues in the CDR3. Germline values: CDR1 MNHEY, CDR2 SMNVEV (reference sequence). V lost 5 bases and J 3 bases, leaving 20 bases between the germline ends. CDR3 region: CASSLVGQSYFYEQYF. The CDR3, as DNA: TGTGCCAGCAGTCTCGTTGGACAGAGCTATTTCTACGAGCAGTACTTC.